A single sample is the source of the 3 T cell receptor beta chains below, sequenced in a study of cytomegalovirus exposure and HLA in healthy donors. Produced via immunoSEQ multiplex PCR; TCRdb's table is partial and in-frame only. The sample carries approximately 220,000 clones, approximately 80% recorded once. Sequencing input: PBMCs. The receptors here all came from a woman aged 25-40 years in good health and CMV-seropositive.

The chain uses TRBV4-1 and TRBJ1-2; possible D gene TRBD1, 5 bases. This CDR3 region has 12 residues. Trimming pared 5 bases from V and 7 bases from J, leaving 11 bases between. Looked up from germline, CDR1 is MGHRA and CDR2 is YSYEKL. CDR3 sequence (DNA): TGCGCCAGCAGCACCTTCGGGACTGGCTACACCTTC. Encoded protein: CASSTFGTGYTF.

This chain joins TRBV5-6 and TRBJ1-5; D is unresolved. The CDR3 has 13 amino acids. Germline CDR1 SGHDT, CDR2 YYEEEE. V lost 1 base, J lost 5 bases, and 7 bases lay in between. In DNA, the CDR3 is TGTGCCAGCAGCTTGTGGGGTGATCAGCCCCAGCATTTT. It codes for CASSLWGDQPQHF.

V gene TRBV27 combines with J gene TRBJ2-7; D may be TRBD2 (5 bases). V dropped 5 bases and J dropped 5 bases, with 16 bases sitting between them. Germline-derived CDR1 and CDR2 are MNHEY and SMNVEV (reference sequence). The CDR3 contains 14 residues. The CDR3 reads CASSPEGRLDEQYF. CDR3 coding DNA: TGTGCCAGCAGTCCTGAGGGCAGACTCGACGAGCAGTACTTC.